This T cell receptor (beta chain) appears in the sequencing data of a study of control samples from healthy donors and cancer patients. Sequencing used immunoSEQ multiplex PCR; TCRdb keeps in-frame clones, though not all of them. The sample holds approximately 150,000 clones, 75% to 95% seen once. This CDR3 comprises 13 residues. V dropped 9 bases and J dropped 8; count of bases not matched to a gene: 12. CDR1 is LNHDA and CDR2 is SQIVND in the germline V gene (reference sequence). V and J are TRBV19 and TRBJ1-2, with TRBD1 matching 7 bases. This TCR came from a man younger than 35 in good health. The sample was blood. CDR3 DNA: TGTGCCAGCGGGTGGACAGGTTCGAGCGGCTACACCTTC. Protein: CASGWTGSSGYTF. Filled out from reference TRBV19 and TRBJ1-2, the complete variable domain reads DGGITQSPKYLFRKEGQNVTLSCEQNLNHDAMYWYRQDPGQGLRLIYYSQIVNDFQKGDIAEGYSVSREKKESFPLTVTSAQKNPTAFYLCASGWTGSSGYTFGSGTRLTVV.